This TCR beta chain was recovered during a study of early T cells in non-severe SARS-CoV-2 infection. Looked up from germline, CDR1 is SGHRS and CDR2 is YFSETQ. The CDR3 covers 14 residues. Trimming cost V 3 bases and J 4 bases; bases outside gene matches: 4. This clonotype came up a few times. One entry per CDR3 protein, called by TCRdb with MiXCR from the 5' RACE reads. The sample records 80,000 to 100,000 distinct CDR3 sequences, less than 15% being singletons. This receptor was identified in an adult who was a healthcare worker with PCR-confirmed SARS-CoV-2 infection or an uninfected control (not recorded which). Sequencing was carried out using whole blood. V and J are TRBV5-1 and TRBJ2-5, with 9 positions matching TRBD1. The CDR3: CASSWTGVRETQYF. The CDR3 bases are TGCGCCAGCAGCTGGACAGGGGTGAGAGAGACCCAGTACTTC.